Below are 31 T cell receptor beta chains sequenced from a single sample in a study of cytomegalovirus exposure and HLA in healthy donors. Primers: 60 Vbeta forward and 13 Jbeta reverse. TCRdb keeps only in-frame clones here, not all; method: immunoSEQ multiplex PCR. Of roughly 100,000 clones listed, more than 60% were seen once; the top ten hold under 4%. Sequencing input: PBMCs. The source is a man between 60 and 75 years old in good health and CMV-seronegative.

A remark on this clone: A read error may produce the germline difference seen at one junction end. The chain's CDR3 is CASSLKVDRPGDF. The CDR3 nucleotides are TGTGCCAGCAGCTTAAAGGTGGACAGGCCCGGGGACTTC. The chain is built from TRBV7-2 and TRBJ2-5, with 7 nucleotides matching TRBD1. Germline CDR1 is SGHTA and CDR2 is FQGNSA. The CDR3 runs 13 residues.

V gene TRBV27 combines with J gene TRBJ2-7, with TRBD1 as a possible D gene (6 bases). The CDR3 consists of 13 residues. V was trimmed by 8 bases and J by 4 bases, leaving 15 bases between them. Germline CDR1 and CDR2: MNHEY and SMNVEV (reference sequence). Here the CDR3 DNA reads TGTGCCAGCGGCTACAGGGAACGGTACGAGCAGTACTTC. Translation: CASGYRERYEQYF.

The chain has TRBV5-6 and TRBJ1-2; tentatively, D is TRBD1 (6 bases). The CDR3 length is 14 residues. With 1 base removed from V and 6 bases from J, the gap between germline ends came to 13 bases. CDR1 and CDR2 from the germline V gene are SGHDT and YYEEEE. Here the CDR3 DNA reads TGTGCCAGCAGCTTGAAGGGGGTGGTCGATGGCTACACCTTC. It codes for CASSLKGVVDGYTF.

J is TRBJ2-3 and V is TRBV6-4, with no clear D. V shed 0 bases and J shed 6 bases, with 7 bases lying between them. CDR3 length: 13 amino acids. From germline, CDR1 is MRHNA and CDR2 SNTAGT. In DNA form, the CDR3 reads TGTGCCAGCAGTGACTCGCTGGAGGATACGCAGTATTTT. Its protein is CASSDSLEDTQYF.

The chain employs TRBV7-2 and TRBJ2-5; D is undetermined. Germline values: CDR1 SGHTA, CDR2 FQGNSA. The CDR3 consists of 12 residues. Trimming cost V 2 bases and J 5 bases, with 6 bases left between them. Written as DNA, the CDR3 is TGTGCCAGCAGCTTAACGCGGGAGACCCAGTACTTC. This gives the protein CASSLTRETQYF.

The chain has TRBV6-1 and TRBJ1-3, with D tentatively TRBD1 (5 bases). The germline V gene has CDR1 MNHNS and CDR2 SASEGT. This CDR3 contains 14 residues. V was shortened by 6 bases and J by 4 bases, with 13 bases between the two germline ends. The chain's CDR3 is CASSRDSLGNTIYF. The DNA for the CDR3 is TGTGCCAGCAGCAGGGACTCTTTGGGAAACACCATATATTTT.

The chain carries TRBV7-2 and TRBJ2-3, with D possibly matching TRBD2 (7 bases). The V gene lost 8 bases and the J gene lost 3 bases, with 18 bases spanning the gap. This CDR3 region has 15 residues. The germline gives CDR1 SGHTA, CDR2 FQGNSA. The CDR3 protein is CASVWGGARTDTQYF. The CDR3 DNA reads TGTGCCAGCGTCTGGGGGGGGGCACGAACAGATACGCAGTATTTT.

The chain is built from TRBV7-8 and TRBJ2-7, with unresolved D. CDR1 SGHVS and CDR2 FQNEAQ come from the germline V gene. The CDR3 has 15 amino acids. Trimming pared 5 bases from V and 0 bases from J, leaving 14 bases between. CDR3 coding DNA: TGTGCCAGCAGCCTAGACTCGACTTACTCCTACGAGCAGTACTTC. This sequence encodes CASSLDSTYSYEQYF.

This clone is a singleton in its sample. Written as DNA, the CDR3 is TGTGCCAGCAGTTTATTGGGGGGAAGTGGTGGCTACACCTTC. Encoded protein: CASSLLGGSGGYTF. The chain links TRBV27 to TRBJ1-2; possible D gene TRBD1, 5 bases. The germline V gene has CDR1 MNHEY and CDR2 SMNVEV (reference sequence). V lost 1 base and J lost 7, with 13 bases in between. This CDR3 contains 14 residues.

The chain joins TRBV9 to TRBJ2-4, with a weak D call TRBD1 (5 bases). From germline, CDR1 is SGDLS and CDR2 YYNGEE. V dropped 0 bases and J dropped 3 bases, with 13 bases sitting between them. The CDR3 has 16 amino acids. The CDR3 loop reads CASSVGVGQGKNIQYF. In nucleotides, the CDR3 is TGTGCCAGCAGCGTAGGCGTGGGCCAGGGCAAAAACATTCAGTACTTC. Supplemented by reference TRBV9 and TRBJ2-4, the full variable domain reads DSGVTQTPKHLITATGQRVTLRCSPRSGDLSVYWYQQSLDQGLQFLIQYYNGEERAKGNILERFSAQQFPDLHSELNLSSLELGDSALYFCASSVGVGQGKNIQYFGAGTRLSVL.

The V and J genes are TRBV9 and TRBJ2-6, with TRBD2 as a possible D gene (6 bases). Germline V lookup: CDR1 SGDLS, CDR2 YYNGEE. V lost 4 bases and J 0 bases, leaving 8 bases between the germline ends. This CDR3 spans 15 amino acids. The DNA of the CDR3 is TGTGCCAGCAGCTCGGGGGACTCTGGGGCCAACGTCCTGACTTTC. It is translated as CASSSGDSGANVLTF.

CDR3 sequence reads: CASSVETSAYGYTF. The CDR3, as DNA: TGCGCCAGCAGCGTGGAGACTTCGGCCTATGGCTACACCTTC. This sequence joins TRBV4-3 and TRBJ1-2; no clear D. CDR3 size: 14 residues. The V end lost 5 bases, the J end lost 4 bases, and 14 bases lay between the germline ends. Per the germline V gene, CDR1 is LGHNA and CDR2 is YSLEER.

V and J are TRBV25-1 and TRBJ2-5, with 7 bases matching TRBD2. The DNA end is a closer match to TRBJ2-7, so the J assignment may be wrong. In germline, CDR1 is MGHDK, CDR2 SYGVNS. There are 14 residues in the CDR3. CDR3 amino acids: CASNPSGLAYEQYF. CDR3 DNA: TGTGCCAGCAACCCTTCTGGACTAGCCTACGAGCAGTACTTC.

This sequence joins TRBV30 and TRBJ1-1; no firm D call. Germline V CDR1 and CDR2: GTSNPN, SVGIG (reference sequence). The CDR3 has 11 residues. V was trimmed by 4 bases and J by 6 bases, leaving 9 bases between them. The CDR3 DNA reads TGTGCCTGGACCCCGGTCTCTGAAGCTTTCTTT. Protein sequence: CAWTPVSEAFF.

The chain links TRBV5-6 to TRBJ1-6, with 8 bases that match TRBD1. Germline CDR1 reads SGHDT; CDR2 reads YYEEEE. V lost 4 bases and J lost 10; bases outside the gene matches: 10. There are 15 residues in the CDR3. DNA for the CDR3: TGTGCCAGCAGCGCAACCGGGACAGGTGACTCACCCCTCCACTTT. Amino acids: CASSATGTGDSPLHF. Combining the CDR3 with reference TRBV5-6 and TRBJ1-6 gives the whole variable domain DAGVTQSPTHLIKTRGQQVTLRCSPKSGHDTVSWYQQALGQGPQFIFQYYEEEERQRGNFPDRFSGHQFPNYSSELNVNALLLGDSALYLCASSATGTGDSPLHFGNGTRLTVT.

This chain uses TRBV5-1 with TRBJ2-1, with TRBD2 identical over 8 bases. Germline loops: CDR1 SGHRS, CDR2 YFSETQ. The CDR3 is 16 residues long. V was clipped by 4 bases and J by 2 bases; unmatched bases: 8. CDR3 loop: CASSAQVGGAYNEQFF. The CDR3 DNA follows: TGCGCCAGCAGCGCCCAGGTCGGGGGGGCCTACAATGAGCAGTTCTTC.

V and J are TRBV30 and TRBJ2-5; 9 bases map to TRBD1. J was trimmed by 7 bases and V by 5 bases; bases with no gene match: 8. The CDR3 runs to 13 residues. Germline-derived CDR1 and CDR2 are GTSNPN and SVGIG (reference sequence). Here the CDR3 DNA reads TGTGCCTGGGAGGGACAGGGCCTAGGGACCCAGTACTTC. Its protein product is CAWEGQGLGTQYF. The variable domain in full, with the rest retrieved from reference TRBV30 and TRBJ2-5, is SQTIHQWPATLVQPVGSPLSLECTVEGTSNPNLYWYRQAAGRGLQLLFYSVGIGQISSEVPQNLSASRPQDRQFILSSKKLLLSDSGFYLCAWEGQGLGTQYFGPGTRLLVL.

The J gene is TRBJ2-7, the V gene TRBV18; TRBD1 might be the D (5 bases). CDR1 is KGHSH, CDR2 LQKENI, per germline. Deletions cut 3 bases from V and 2 bases from J, with 11 bases between. The CDR3 length is 14 residues. CDR3: CASSPGAGPYEQYV. CDR3 in DNA: TGTGCCAGCTCACCTGGCGCAGGGCCCTACGAGCAGTACGTC.

This clone was found once. The chain is built from TRBV28 and TRBJ1-1; D unresolved. The V gene's germline CDR1 is MDHEN and CDR2 SYDVKM. The CDR3 runs 15 residues. V lost 2 bases to trimming and J lost 0 bases, with 10 bases between them. In DNA, the CDR3 is TGTGCCAGCAGTTTAGTTTCTGTAATGAACACTGAAGCTTTCTTT. Its protein product is CASSLVSVMNTEAFF.

The chain couples TRBV19 to TRBJ1-1; D possibly corresponds to TRBD1 (6 bases). CDR1 LNHDA and CDR2 SQIVND come from the germline V gene (reference sequence). This CDR3 contains 14 residues. V shed 6 bases and J shed 6 bases, with 17 bases lying between them. The CDR3 bases are TGTGCCAGTAGAACTCCGGGACAATTCTCTGAAGCTTTCTTT. It is translated as CASRTPGQFSEAFF.

This clone was seen just once. V is TRBV25-1 and J is TRBJ2-2; D perhaps matches TRBD1 (5 bases). The CDR3 consists of 17 residues. The ends were cut back, 5 bases at V and 0 bases at J, with 16 bases in the middle. Germline loops: CDR1 MGHDK, CDR2 SYGVNS. CDR3 DNA sequence: TGTGCCAGCAGTTTTCCTGGGGCAGGGTCGAACACCGGGGAGCTGTTTTTT. This encodes CASSFPGAGSNTGELFF.

The V call is TRBV27, the J call TRBJ1-2; D remains ambiguous. CDR1 and CDR2 from the germline V gene are MNHEY and SMNVEV (reference sequence). The CDR3 has 14 residues. V was cut by 2 bases and J by 0 bases, with 7 bases left in between. CDR3 in amino acids: CASSLNPTNYGYTF. CDR3 DNA: TGTGCCAGCAGTTTAAATCCTACTAACTATGGCTACACCTTC.

DNA of the CDR3: TGCGCCAGCAGCCCCTCGGAGGGGAGCTCCTATAATTCACCCCTCCACTTT. This sequence encodes CASSPSEGSSYNSPLHF. J is TRBJ1-6 and V is TRBV5-1; the D gene is possibly TRBD1 (5 bases). Between the trimmed V and J ends, which lost 4 bases and 0 bases, there was a span of 14 bases. In germline, CDR1 is SGHRS, CDR2 YFSETQ. The CDR3 extends over 17 amino acids.

This rearrangement joins TRBV29-1 to TRBJ1-2, with a weak D call TRBD1 (6 bases). Trimming took off 4 bases at V and 2 bases at J, with 14 bases between the two ends. The CDR3 length is 14 residues. Germline CDR1 is SQVTM and CDR2 is ANQGSEA. CDR3 in amino acids: CSVVDSYFNYGYTF. The CDR3, as DNA: TGCAGCGTTGTGGACAGCTATTTCAACTATGGCTACACCTTC.

The chain joins TRBV29-1 to TRBJ2-7; possibly TRBD2 for D (5 bases). V lost 6 bases, J lost 6 bases, and 9 bases lay in between. In germline, CDR1 is SQVTM, CDR2 ANQGSEA. There are 10 residues in the CDR3. The CDR3 DNA follows: TGCAGCGTGGGAGATGTCGAGCAGTACTTC. This codes for CSVGDVEQYF.

The rearrangement joins TRBV28 to TRBJ2-7; 10 bases match TRBD1. V lost 3 bases and J lost 3; bases outside the gene matches: 2. Germline assignment: CDR1 MDHEN and CDR2 SYDVKM. This CDR3 region has 14 residues. The CDR3 is CASSFGTGVYEQYV. In nucleotides, the CDR3 is TGTGCCAGCAGTTTCGGGACAGGGGTCTACGAGCAGTACGTC.

The rearrangement joins TRBV4-1 to TRBJ1-2; 8 bases are a match to TRBD1. Germline V lookup: CDR1 MGHRA, CDR2 YSYEKL. The CDR3 length is 17 residues. The V gene end was trimmed by 1 base and the J gene end by 0 bases; junction bases not matched to a gene: 7. The CDR3 DNA follows: TGCGCCAGCAGCCAAGGTGCAGGGGGCGAGGCTAACTATGGCTACACCTTC. Encoded protein: CASSQGAGGEANYGYTF.

The chain couples TRBV6-4 to TRBJ1-1; 7 positions match TRBD1. After removal of 2 bases from V and 4 bases from J, the junction contained 7 bases not matched to a gene. There are 15 residues in the CDR3. Germline values: CDR1 MRHNA, CDR2 SNTAGT. The CDR3 DNA follows: TGTGCCAGCAGTGACAATGGACAGGCTGGCACTGAAGCTTTCTTT. Protein sequence: CASSDNGQAGTEAFF.

This clone was seen a few times. This sequence joins TRBV7-3 and TRBJ1-6; D is unclear. This CDR3 region has 15 residues. Trimming left V 2 bases short and J 0 bases short, with 5 bases between. The germline CDR1 and CDR2 sequences are SGHTA and FQGTGA. The CDR3 sequence is CASSLGSSYNSPLHF. The DNA of the CDR3 is TGTGCCAGCAGCTTAGGTAGCTCCTATAATTCACCCCTCCACTTT.

This clone has more than one count but fewer than ten. This chain links TRBV14 with TRBJ1-1, with D possibly matching TRBD1 (5 bases). The CDR3 is made up of 14 amino acids. Trimming took 1 base from V and 5 from J, leaving 11 bases between them. Germline CDR1 reads SGHDN; CDR2 reads FVKESK. The CDR3 protein is CASSQVGGGTEAFF. The CDR3 DNA follows: TGTGCCAGCAGCCAAGTTGGGGGGGGTACTGAAGCTTTCTTT. Supplemented by reference TRBV14 and TRBJ1-1, the full variable domain reads EAGVTQFPSHSVIEKGQTVTLRCDPISGHDNLYWYRRVMGKEIKFLLHFVKESKQDESGMPNNRFLAERTGGTYSTLKVQPAELEDSGVYFCASSQVGGGTEAFFGQGTRLTVV.

The chain uses TRBV20-1 and TRBJ1-2; D possibly corresponds to TRBD1 (6 bases). Trimming removed 6 bases from V and 6 bases from J, with 11 bases in between. Germline CDR1 is DFQATT and CDR2 is SNEGSKA (reference sequence). The CDR3 has 11 residues. The CDR3: CSAGRGDGYTF. In nucleotides, the CDR3 is TGCAGTGCAGGGAGGGGGGATGGCTACACCTTC.